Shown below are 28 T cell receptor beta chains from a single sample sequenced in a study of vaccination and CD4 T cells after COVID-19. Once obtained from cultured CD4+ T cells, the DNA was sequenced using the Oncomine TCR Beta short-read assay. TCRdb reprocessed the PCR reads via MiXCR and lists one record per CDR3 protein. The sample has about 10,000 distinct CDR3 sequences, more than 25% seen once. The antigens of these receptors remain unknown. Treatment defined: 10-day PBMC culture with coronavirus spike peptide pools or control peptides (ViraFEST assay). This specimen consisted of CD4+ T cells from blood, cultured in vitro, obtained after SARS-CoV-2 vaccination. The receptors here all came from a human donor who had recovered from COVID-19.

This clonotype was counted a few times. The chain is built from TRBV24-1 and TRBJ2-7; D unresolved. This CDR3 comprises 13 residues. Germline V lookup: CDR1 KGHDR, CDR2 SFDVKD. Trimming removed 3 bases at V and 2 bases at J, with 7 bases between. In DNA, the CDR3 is TGTGCCACCAGTGATCCCCTCGCCTACGAGCAGTACTTC. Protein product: CATSDPLAYEQYF.

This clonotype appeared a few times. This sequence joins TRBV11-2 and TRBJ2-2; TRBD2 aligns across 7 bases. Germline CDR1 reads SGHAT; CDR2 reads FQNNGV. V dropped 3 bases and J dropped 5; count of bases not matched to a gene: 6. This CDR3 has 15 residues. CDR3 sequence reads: CASSFAGAGTGELFF. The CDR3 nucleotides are TGTGCCAGCAGCTTCGCGGGAGCGGGGACCGGGGAGCTGTTTTTT.

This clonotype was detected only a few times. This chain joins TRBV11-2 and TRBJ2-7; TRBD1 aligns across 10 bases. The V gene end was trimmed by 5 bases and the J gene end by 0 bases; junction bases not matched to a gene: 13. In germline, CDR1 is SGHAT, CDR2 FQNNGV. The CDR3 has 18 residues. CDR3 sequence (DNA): TGTGCCAGCAGCCCTAATGCGGGACAGGGGTCCTCCTCCTACGAGCAGTACTTC. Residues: CASSPNAGQGSSSYEQYF.

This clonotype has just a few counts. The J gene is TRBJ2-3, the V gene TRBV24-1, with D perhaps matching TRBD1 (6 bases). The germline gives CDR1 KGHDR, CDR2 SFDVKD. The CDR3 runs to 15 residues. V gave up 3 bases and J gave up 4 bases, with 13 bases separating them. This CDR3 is CATSDRYRAADTQYF. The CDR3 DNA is TGTGCCACCAGTGATCGATACAGGGCGGCAGATACGCAGTATTTT.

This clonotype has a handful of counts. The CDR3 DNA follows: TGTGCCACCAGCAGAGGTGTACATCCCTCCGCGGCCTACAATGAGCAGTTCTTC. Protein: CATSRGVHPSAAYNEQFF. The chain uses TRBV15 and TRBJ2-1, with D unresolved. CDR1 LNHNV and CDR2 YYDKDF come from the germline V gene (reference sequence). CDR3 size: 18 residues. Trimming pared 1 base from V and 2 bases from J, leaving 18 bases between.

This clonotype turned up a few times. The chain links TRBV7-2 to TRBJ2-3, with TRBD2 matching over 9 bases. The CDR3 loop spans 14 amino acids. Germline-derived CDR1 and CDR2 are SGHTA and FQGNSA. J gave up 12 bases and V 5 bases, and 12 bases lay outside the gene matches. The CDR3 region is CASSPDWGSGSQYF. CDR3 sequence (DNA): TGTGCCAGCAGCCCAGACTGGGGTAGCGGGAGTCAGTATTTT.

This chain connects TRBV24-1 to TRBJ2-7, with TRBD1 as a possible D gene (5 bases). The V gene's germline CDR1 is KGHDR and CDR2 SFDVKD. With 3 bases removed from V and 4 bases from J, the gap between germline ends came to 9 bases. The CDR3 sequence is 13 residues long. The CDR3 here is CATSDGAEYEQYF. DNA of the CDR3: TGTGCCACCAGTGATGGGGCAGAGTACGAGCAGTACTTC.

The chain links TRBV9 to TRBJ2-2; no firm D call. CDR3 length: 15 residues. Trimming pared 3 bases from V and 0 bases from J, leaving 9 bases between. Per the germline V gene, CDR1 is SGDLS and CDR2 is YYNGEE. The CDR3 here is CASSGQATNTGELFF. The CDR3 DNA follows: TGTGCCAGCAGCGGTCAGGCCACGAACACCGGGGAGCTGTTTTTT.

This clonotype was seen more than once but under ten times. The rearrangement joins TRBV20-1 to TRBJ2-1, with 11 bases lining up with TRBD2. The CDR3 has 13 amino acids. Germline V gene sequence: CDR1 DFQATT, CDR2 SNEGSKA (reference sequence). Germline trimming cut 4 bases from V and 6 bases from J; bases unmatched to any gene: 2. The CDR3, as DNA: TGCAGTGCTATAGCGGGAGGGCCCAATGAGCAGTTCTTC. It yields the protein CSAIAGGPNEQFF.

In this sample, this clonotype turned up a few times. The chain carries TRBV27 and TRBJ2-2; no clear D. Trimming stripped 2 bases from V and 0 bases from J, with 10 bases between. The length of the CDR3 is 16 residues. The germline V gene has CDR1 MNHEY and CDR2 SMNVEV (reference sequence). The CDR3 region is CASSLMRLANTGELFF. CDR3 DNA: TGTGCCAGCAGTTTAATGCGGCTAGCGAACACCGGGGAGCTGTTTTTT.

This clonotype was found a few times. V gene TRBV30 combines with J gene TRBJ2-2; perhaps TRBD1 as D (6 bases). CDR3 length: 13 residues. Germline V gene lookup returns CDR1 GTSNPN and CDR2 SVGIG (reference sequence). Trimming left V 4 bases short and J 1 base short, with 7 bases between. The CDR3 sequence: CAWIRGNTGELFF. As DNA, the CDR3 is TGTGCCTGGATCAGGGGGAACACCGGGGAGCTGTTTTTT.

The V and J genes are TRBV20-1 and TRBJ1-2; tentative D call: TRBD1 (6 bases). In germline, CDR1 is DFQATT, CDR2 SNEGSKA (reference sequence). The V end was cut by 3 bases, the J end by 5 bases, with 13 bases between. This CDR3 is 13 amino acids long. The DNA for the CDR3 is TGCAGTGCTAGTCCTGTCCAGGGGTATGGCTACACCTTC. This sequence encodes CSASPVQGYGYTF.

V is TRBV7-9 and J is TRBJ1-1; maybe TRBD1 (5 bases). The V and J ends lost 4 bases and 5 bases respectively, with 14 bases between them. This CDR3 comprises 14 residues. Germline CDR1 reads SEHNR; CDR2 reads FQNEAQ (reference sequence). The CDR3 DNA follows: TGTGCCAGCAGCTCGTGGGGACGTCTGACTGAAGCTTTCTTT. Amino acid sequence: CASSSWGRLTEAFF.

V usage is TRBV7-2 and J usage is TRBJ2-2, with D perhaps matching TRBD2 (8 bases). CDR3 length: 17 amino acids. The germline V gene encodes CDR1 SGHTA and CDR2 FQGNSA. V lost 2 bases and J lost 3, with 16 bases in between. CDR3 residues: CASSLRGSGTDTGELFF. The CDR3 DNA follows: TGTGCCAGCAGCTTACGGGGTAGCGGGACAGACACCGGGGAGCTGTTTTTT.

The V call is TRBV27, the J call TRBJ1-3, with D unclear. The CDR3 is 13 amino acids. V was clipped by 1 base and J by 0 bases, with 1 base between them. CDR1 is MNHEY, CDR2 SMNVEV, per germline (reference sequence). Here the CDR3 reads CASSLYSGNTIYF. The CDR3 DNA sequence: TGTGCCAGCAGTTTATACTCTGGAAACACCATATATTTT.

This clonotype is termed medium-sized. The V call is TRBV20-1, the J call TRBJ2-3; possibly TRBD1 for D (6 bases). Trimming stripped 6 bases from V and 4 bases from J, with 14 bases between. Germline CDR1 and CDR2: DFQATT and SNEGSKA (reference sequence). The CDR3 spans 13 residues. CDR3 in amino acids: CSARRDTADTQYF. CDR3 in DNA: TGCAGTGCCCGCCGGGACACGGCAGATACGCAGTATTTT.

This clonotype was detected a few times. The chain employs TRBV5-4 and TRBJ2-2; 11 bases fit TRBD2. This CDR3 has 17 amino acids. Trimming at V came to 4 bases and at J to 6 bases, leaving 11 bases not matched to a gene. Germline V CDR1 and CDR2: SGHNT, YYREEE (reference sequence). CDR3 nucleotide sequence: TGTGCCAGCAGCCAGACTAGCGGGACGGATTTGGCCGGGGAGCTGTTTTTT. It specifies CASSQTSGTDLAGELFF.

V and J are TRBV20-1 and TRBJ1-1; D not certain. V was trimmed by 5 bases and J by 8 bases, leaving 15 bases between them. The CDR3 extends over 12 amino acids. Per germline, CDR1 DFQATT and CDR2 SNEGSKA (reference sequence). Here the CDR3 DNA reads TGCAGTGCTCAACGACAAGGCACCGAAGCTTTCTTT. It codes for CSAQRQGTEAFF.

The CDR3 region is CSAPGTRNEQFF. CDR3 nucleotides: TGCAGTGCCCCCGGGACTAGAAATGAGCAGTTCTTC. The rearrangement uses TRBV20-1 and TRBJ2-1; 8 bases map to TRBD2. The V gene's germline CDR1 is DFQATT and CDR2 SNEGSKA (reference sequence). The CDR3 loop spans 12 amino acids. The V and J ends lost 6 bases and 7 bases, in that order; junction bases with no gene match: 5.

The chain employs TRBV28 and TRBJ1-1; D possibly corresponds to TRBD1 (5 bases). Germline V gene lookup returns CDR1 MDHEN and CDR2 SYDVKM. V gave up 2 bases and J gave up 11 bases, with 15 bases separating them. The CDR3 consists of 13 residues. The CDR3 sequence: CASSLATRRDAFF. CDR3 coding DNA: TGTGCCAGCAGTTTAGCTACCCGCCGGGACGCTTTCTTT.

CDR3 nucleotides: TGTGCCAGCAGTTCAGGTTTAGGCAATCAGCCCCAGCATTTT. It specifies CASSSGLGNQPQHF. This sequence joins TRBV6-5 and TRBJ1-5; no definite D call. Germline V lookup: CDR1 MNHEY, CDR2 SVGAGI. The CDR3 runs to 14 residues. V was pared by 4 bases and J by 2 bases, with 9 bases between.

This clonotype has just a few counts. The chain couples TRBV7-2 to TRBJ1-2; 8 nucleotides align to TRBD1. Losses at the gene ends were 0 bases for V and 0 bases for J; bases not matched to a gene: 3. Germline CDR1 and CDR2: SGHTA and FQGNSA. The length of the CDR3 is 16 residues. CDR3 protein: CASSLAQGVPNYGYTF. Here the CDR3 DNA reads TGTGCCAGCAGCTTAGCACAGGGGGTTCCTAACTATGGCTACACCTTC.

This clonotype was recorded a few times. The CDR3 DNA reads TGTGCCAGTACCTCGAGAGTAAGGGAGACCCAGTACTTC. Translation gives CASTSRVRETQYF. The chain uses TRBV6-2 or TRBV6-3 and TRBJ2-5; the D is unclear. Germline loops: CDR1 MNHEY, CDR2 SVGEGT. The CDR3 covers 13 residues. Between the trimmed V and J ends, which lost 9 bases and 5 bases, there was a span of 16 bases.

Here the CDR3 reads CATVNLKAGGSYNEQFF. CDR3 DNA: TGCGCCACAGTTAATCTTAAGGCGGGAGGTTCCTACAATGAGCAGTTCTTC. The chain employs TRBV10-2 and TRBJ2-1; TRBD2 matches 8 bases. In germline, CDR1 is WSHSY, CDR2 SAAADI. The CDR3 contains 17 residues. With V trimmed by 10 bases and J by 1 base, 15 bases remained unmatched.

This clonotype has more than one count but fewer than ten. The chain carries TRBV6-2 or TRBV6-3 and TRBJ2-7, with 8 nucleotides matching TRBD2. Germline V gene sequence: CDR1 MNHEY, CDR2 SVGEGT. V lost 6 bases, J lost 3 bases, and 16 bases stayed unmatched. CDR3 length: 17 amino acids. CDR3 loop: CASSLSGTRSLLYEQYF. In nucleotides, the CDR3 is TGTGCCAGCAGCCTTTCCGGGACTAGAAGTCTACTCTACGAGCAGTACTTC.

In DNA, the CDR3 is TGTGCCAGCAGCGACCCTCCTCGCACAGGGTCCCAATATGGCTACACCTTC. This gives the protein CASSDPPRTGSQYGYTF. The genes are TRBV27 and TRBJ1-2; weak D call: TRBD1 (6 bases). Trimming took off 6 bases at V and 5 bases at J, with 25 bases between the two ends. The CDR3 length is 17 residues. Germline V gene data show CDR1 as MNHEY and CDR2 as SMNVEV (reference sequence).

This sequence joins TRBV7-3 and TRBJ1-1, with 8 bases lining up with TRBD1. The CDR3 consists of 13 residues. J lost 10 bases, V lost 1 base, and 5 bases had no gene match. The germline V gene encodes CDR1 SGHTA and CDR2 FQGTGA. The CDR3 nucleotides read TGTGCCAGCAGCTTAAATGGACAGGGTGGAGCTTTCTTT. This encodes CASSLNGQGGAFF.

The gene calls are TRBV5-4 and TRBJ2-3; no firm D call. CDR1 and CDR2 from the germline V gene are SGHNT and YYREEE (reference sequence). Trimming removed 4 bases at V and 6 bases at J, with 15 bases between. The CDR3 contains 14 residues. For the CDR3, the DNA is TGTGCCAGCAGCCCAGTGAATAGACCTGATACGCAGTATTTT. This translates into CASSPVNRPDTQYF.